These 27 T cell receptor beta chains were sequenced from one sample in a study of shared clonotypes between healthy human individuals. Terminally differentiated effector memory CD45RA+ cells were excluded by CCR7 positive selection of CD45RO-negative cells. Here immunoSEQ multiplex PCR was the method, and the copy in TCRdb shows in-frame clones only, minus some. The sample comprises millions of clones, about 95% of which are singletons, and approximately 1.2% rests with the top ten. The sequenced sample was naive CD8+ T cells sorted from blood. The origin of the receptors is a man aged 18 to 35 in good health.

This CDR3 reads CAWSTPDFSNQPQHF. CDR3 coding DNA: TGTGCCTGGAGTACCCCGGACTTTAGCAATCAGCCCCAGCATTTT. The chain links TRBV30 to TRBJ1-5; unclear D gene. Trimming pared 2 bases from V and 0 bases from J, leaving 11 bases between. The CDR3 length is 15 residues. The V gene's germline CDR1 is GTSNPN and CDR2 SVGIG (reference sequence).

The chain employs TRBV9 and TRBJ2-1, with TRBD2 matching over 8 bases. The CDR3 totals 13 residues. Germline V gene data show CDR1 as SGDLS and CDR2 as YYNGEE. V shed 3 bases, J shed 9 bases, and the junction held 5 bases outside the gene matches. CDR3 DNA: TGTGCCAGCAGCGACGGGGGGGCAGGTGAGCAGTTCTTC. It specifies CASSDGGAGEQFF.

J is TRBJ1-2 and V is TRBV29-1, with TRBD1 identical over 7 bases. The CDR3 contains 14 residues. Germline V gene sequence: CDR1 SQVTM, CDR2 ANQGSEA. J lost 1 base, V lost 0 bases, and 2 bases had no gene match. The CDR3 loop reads CSVEDTGVNYGYTF. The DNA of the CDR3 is TGCAGCGTTGAAGATACAGGGGTTAACTATGGCTACACCTTC. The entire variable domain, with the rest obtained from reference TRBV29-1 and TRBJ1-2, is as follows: SAVISQKPSRDICQRGTSLTIQCQVDSQVTMMFWYRQQPGQSLTLIATANQGSEATYESGFVIDKFPISRPNLTFSTLTVSNMSPEDSSIYLCSVEDTGVNYGYTFGSGTRLTVV.

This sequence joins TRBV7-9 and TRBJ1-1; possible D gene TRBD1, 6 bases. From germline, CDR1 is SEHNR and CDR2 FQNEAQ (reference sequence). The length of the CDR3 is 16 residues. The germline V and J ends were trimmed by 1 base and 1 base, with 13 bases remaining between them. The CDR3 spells CASSLVGGERNTEAFF. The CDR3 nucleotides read TGTGCCAGCAGCTTAGTAGGGGGGGAGAGGAACACTGAAGCTTTCTTT.

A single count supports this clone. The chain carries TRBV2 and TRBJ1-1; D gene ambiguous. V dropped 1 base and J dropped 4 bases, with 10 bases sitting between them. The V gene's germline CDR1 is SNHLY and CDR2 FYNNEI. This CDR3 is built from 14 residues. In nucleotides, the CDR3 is TGTGCCAGCAGTGAAGAATGGACGGGCACTGAAGCTTTCTTT. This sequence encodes CASSEEWTGTEAFF.

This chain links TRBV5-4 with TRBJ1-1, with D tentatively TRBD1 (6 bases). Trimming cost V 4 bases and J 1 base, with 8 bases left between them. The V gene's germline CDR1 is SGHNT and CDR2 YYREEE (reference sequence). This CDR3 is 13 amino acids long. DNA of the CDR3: TGTGCCAGCAGCGAGGGACAGAACACTGAAGCTTTCTTT. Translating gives CASSEGQNTEAFF.

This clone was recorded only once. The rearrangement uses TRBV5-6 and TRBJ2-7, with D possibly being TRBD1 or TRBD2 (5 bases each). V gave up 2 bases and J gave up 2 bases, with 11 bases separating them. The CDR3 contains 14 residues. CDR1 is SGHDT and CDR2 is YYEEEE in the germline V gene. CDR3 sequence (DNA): TGTGCCAGCAGCTTCTGGGGGTCGACCTACGAGCAGTACTTC. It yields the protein CASSFWGSTYEQYF.

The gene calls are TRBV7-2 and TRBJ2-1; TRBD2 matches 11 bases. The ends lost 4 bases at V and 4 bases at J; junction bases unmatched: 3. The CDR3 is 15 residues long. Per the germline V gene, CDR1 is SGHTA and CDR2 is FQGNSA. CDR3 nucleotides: TGTGCCAGCAGCTCACTAGCGGGGGCATACAATGAGCAGTTCTTC. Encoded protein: CASSSLAGAYNEQFF.

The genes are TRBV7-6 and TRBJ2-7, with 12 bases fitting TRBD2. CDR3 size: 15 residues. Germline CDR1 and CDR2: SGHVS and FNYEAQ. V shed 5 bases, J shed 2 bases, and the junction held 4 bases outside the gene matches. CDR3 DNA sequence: TGTGCCAGCAGCGAGCTAGCGGGAGGGCCCTACGAGCAGTACTTC. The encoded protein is CASSELAGGPYEQYF.

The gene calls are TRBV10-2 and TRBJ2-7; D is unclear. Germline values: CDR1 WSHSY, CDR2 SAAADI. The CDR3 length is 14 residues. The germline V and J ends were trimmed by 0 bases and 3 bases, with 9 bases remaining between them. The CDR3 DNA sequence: TGCGCCAGCAGTGAGTCGGGCAGGATCTACGAGCAGTACTTC. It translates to CASSESGRIYEQYF.

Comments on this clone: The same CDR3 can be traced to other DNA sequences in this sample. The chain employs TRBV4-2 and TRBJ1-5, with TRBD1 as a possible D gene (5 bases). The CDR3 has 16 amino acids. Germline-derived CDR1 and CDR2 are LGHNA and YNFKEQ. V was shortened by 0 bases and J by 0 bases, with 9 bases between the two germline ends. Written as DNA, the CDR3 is TGTGCCAGCAGCCAAGAGGGGCCGTATAGCAATCAGCCCCAGCATTTT. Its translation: CASSQEGPYSNQPQHF.

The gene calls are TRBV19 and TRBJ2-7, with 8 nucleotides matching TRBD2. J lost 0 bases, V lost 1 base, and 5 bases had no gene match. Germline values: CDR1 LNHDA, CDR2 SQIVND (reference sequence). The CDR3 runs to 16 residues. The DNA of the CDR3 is TGTGCCAGTAGTATAGGGGCTAGCGGGTACTCCTACGAGCAGTACTTC. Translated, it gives CASSIGASGYSYEQYF.

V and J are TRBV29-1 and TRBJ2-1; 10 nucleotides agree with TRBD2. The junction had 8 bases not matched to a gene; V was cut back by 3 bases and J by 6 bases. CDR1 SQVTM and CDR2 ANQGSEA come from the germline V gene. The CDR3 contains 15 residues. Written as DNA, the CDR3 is TGCAGCGTTGAGGGGGCTAGCGGGAGCATCAATGAGCAGTTCTTC. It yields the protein CSVEGASGSINEQFF.

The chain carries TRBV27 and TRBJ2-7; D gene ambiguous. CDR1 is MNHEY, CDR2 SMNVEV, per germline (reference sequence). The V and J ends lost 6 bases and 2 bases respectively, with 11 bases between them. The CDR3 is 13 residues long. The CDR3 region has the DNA TGTGCCAGCAGACCCGCACCAACCTACGAGCAGTACTTC. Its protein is CASRPAPTYEQYF.

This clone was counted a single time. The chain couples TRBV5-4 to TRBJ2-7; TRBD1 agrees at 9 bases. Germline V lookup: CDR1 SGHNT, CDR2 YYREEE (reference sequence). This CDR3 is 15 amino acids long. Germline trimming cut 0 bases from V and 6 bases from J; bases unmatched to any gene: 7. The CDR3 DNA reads TGTGCCAGCAGCTTGGATACCGGGACAGGGACCGAGCAGTACTTC. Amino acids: CASSLDTGTGTEQYF.

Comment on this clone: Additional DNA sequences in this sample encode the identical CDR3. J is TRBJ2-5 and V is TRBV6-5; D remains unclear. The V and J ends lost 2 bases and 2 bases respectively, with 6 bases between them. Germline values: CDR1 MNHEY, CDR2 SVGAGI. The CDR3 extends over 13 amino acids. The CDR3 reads CASSYGEQETQYF. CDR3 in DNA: TGTGCCAGCAGTTACGGAGAGCAAGAGACCCAGTACTTC.

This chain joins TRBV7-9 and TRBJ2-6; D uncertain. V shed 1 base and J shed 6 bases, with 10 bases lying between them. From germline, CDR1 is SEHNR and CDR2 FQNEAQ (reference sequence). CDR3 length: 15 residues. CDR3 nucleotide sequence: TGTGCCAGCAGCTTAGTGGGAATGACGGCCAACGTCCTGACTTTC. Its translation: CASSLVGMTANVLTF.

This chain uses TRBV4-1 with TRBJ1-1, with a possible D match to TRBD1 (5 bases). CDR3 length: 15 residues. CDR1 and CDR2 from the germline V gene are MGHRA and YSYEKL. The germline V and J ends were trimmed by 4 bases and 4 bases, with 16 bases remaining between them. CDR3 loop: CASSPSGGGVTEAFF. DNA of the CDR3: TGCGCCAGCAGCCCCAGTGGGGGGGGAGTCACTGAAGCTTTCTTT.

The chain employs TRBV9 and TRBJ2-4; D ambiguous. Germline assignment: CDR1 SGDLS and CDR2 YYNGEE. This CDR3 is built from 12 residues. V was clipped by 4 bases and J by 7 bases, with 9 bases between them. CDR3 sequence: CASSSEGNIQYF. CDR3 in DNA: TGTGCCAGCAGCTCGGAAGGGAACATTCAGTACTTC.

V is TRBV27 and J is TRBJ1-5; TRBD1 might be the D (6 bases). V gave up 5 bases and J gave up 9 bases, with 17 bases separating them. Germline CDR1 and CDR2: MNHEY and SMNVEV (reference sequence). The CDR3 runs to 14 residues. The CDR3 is CASSPERGGGPQHF. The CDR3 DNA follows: TGTGCCAGCAGTCCAGAGAGGGGGGGTGGGCCCCAGCATTTT.

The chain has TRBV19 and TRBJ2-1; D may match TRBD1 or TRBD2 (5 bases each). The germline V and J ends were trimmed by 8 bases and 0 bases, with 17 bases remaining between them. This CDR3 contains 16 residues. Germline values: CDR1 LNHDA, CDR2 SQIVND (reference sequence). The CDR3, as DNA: TGTGCCAGTGGAAATAGGGGACCACCCTCCTACAATGAGCAGTTCTTC. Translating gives CASGNRGPPSYNEQFF.

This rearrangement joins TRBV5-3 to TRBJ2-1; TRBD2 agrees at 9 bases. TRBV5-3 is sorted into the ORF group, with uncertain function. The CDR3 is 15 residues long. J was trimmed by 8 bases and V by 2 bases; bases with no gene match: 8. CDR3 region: CARSFLGGRADEQFF. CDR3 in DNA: TGTGCCAGAAGCTTTCTCGGCGGGAGGGCTGATGAGCAGTTCTTC.

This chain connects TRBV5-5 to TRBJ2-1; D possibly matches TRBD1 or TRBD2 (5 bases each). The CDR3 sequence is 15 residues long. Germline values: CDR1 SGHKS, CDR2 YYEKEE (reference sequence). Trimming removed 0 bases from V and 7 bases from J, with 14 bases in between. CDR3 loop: CASSLGEGPLNEQFF. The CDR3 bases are TGTGCCAGCAGCTTGGGTGAGGGGCCATTGAATGAGCAGTTCTTC. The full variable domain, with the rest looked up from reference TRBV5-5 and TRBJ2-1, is DAGVTQSPTHLIKTRGQQVTLRCSPISGHKSVSWYQQVLGQGPQFIFQYYEKEERGRGNFPDRFSARQFPNYSSELNVNALLLGDSALYLCASSLGEGPLNEQFFGPGTRLTVL.

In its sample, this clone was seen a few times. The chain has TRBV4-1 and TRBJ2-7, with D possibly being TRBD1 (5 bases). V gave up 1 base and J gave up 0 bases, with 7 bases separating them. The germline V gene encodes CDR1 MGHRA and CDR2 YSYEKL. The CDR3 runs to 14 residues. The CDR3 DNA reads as TGCGCCAGCAGCCAAGTGGACAACTCCTACGAGCAGTACTTC. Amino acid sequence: CASSQVDNSYEQYF.

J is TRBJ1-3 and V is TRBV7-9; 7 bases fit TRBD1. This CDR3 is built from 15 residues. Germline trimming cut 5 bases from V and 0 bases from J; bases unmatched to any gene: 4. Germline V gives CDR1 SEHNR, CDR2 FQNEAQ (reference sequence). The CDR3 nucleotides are TGTGCCAGCAGCCCCCGGGACAGCTCTGGAAACACCATATATTTT. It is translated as CASSPRDSSGNTIYF.

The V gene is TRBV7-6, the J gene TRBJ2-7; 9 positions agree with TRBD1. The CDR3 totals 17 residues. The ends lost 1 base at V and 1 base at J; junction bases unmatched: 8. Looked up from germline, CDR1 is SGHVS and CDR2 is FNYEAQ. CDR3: CASSLEAGTGSSYEQYF. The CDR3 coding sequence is TGTGCCAGCAGCTTAGAGGCCGGGACAGGGTCTTCCTACGAGCAGTACTTC.

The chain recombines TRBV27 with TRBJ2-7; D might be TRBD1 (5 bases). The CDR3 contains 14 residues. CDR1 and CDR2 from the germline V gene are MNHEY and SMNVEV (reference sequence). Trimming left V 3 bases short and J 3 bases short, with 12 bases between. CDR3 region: CASSLKGNIYEQYF. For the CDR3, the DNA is TGTGCCAGCAGTTTGAAGGGGAATATCTACGAGCAGTACTTC.